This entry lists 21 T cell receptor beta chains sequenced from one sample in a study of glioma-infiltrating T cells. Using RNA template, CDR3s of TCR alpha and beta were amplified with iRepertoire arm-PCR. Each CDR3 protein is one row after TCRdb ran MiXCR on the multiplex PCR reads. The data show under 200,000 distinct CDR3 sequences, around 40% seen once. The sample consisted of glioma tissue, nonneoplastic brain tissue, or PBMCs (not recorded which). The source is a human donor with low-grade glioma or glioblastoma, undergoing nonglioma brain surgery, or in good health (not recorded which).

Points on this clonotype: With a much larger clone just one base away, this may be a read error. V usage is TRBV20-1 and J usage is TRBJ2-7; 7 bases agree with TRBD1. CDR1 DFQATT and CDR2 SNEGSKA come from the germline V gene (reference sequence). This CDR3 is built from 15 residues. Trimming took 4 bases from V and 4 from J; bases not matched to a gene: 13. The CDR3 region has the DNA TGCAGTGCTACAGATCAGGACAGGAGGCGGTACGAGCAGTACTTC. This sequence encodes CSATDQDRRRYEQYF.

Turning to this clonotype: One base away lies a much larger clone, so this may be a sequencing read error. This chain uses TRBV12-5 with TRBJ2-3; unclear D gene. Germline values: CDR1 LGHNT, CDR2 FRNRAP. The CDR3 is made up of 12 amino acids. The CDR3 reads CASCFATDTQYF. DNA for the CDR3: TGTGCTAGTTGTTTCGCCACAGATACGCAGTATTTT.

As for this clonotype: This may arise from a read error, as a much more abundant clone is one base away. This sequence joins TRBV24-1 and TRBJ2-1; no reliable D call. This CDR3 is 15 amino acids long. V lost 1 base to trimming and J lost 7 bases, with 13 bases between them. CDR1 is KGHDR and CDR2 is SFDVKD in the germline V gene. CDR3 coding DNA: TGTGCCACCAGTGATTTCAAAAGGGCGTTAAATGAGCAGTTCTTC. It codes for CATSDFKRALNEQFF.

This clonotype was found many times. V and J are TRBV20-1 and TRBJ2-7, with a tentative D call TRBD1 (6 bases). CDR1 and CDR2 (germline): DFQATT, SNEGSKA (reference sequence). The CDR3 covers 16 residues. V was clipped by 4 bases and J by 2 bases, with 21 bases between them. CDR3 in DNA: TGCAGTGCTACCCGCTTGGGGGCAGTGGAACCCTACGAGCAGTACTTC. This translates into CSATRLGAVEPYEQYF.

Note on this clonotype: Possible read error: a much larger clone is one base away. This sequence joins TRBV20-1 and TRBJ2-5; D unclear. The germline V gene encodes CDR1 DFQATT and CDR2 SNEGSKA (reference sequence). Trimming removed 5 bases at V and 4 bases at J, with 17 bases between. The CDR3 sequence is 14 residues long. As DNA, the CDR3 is TGCAGTGCTGCTGCGGTACTATCTGGAGAGACCCAGTACTTC. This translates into CSAAAVLSGETQYF.

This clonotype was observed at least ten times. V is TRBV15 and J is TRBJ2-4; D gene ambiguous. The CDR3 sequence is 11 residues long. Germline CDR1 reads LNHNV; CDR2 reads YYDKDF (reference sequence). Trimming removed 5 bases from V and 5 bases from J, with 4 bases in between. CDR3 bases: TGTGCCACCAGCCAGCAAAACATTCAGTACTTC. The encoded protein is CATSQQNIQYF.

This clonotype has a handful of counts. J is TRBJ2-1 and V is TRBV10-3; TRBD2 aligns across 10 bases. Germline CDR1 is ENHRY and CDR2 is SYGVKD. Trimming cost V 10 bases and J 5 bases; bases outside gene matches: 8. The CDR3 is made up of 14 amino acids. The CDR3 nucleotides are TGTGCCACAGGAGGGACTAGCGCTAACAATGAGCAGTTCTTC. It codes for CATGGTSANNEQFF.

CDR3 nucleotide sequence: TGTGCCAGCAGCTCAGGGGCCGTGTACAATGAGCAGTTCTTC. It encodes CASSSGAVYNEQFF. The V and J genes are TRBV11-1 and TRBJ2-1; D is possibly TRBD1 (6 bases). CDR3 size: 14 residues. Deletions cut 4 bases from V and 4 bases from J, with 11 bases between. Germline V CDR1 and CDR2: SGHAT, FQDESV (reference sequence). Together with reference TRBV11-1 and TRBJ2-1, the CDR3 gives the full variable domain: EAEVAQSPRYKITEKSQAVAFWCDPISGHATLYWYRQILGQGPELLVQFQDESVVDDSQLPKDRFSAERLKGVDSTLKIQPAELGDSAMYLCASSSGAVYNEQFFGPGTRLTVL.

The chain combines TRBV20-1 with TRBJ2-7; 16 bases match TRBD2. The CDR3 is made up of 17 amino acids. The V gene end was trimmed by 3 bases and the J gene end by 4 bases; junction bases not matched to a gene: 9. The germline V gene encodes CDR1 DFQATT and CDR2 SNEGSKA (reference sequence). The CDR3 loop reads CSASPAGLAGGRYEQYF. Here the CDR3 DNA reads TGCAGTGCTAGTCCCGCGGGACTAGCGGGAGGGAGGTACGAGCAGTACTTC.

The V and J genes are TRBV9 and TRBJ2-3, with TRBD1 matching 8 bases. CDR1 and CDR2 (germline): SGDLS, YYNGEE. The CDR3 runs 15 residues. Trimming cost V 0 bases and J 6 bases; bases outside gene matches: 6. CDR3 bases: TGTGCCAGCAGCGTAGGGCCAGGGGGCCTGGATACGCAGTATTTT. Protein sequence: CASSVGPGGLDTQYF.

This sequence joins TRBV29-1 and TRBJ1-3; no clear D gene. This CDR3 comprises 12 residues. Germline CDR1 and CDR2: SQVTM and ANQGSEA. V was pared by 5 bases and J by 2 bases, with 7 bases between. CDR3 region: CSVPDTGNTIYF. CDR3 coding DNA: TGCAGCGTTCCAGACACTGGAAACACCATATATTTT.

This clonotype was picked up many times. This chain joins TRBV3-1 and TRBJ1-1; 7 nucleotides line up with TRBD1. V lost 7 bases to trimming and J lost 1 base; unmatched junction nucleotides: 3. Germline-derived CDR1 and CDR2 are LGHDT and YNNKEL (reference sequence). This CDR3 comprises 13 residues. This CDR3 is CASNRGRNTEAFF. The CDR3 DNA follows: TGTGCCAGCAACAGGGGTCGGAACACTGAAGCTTTCTTT.

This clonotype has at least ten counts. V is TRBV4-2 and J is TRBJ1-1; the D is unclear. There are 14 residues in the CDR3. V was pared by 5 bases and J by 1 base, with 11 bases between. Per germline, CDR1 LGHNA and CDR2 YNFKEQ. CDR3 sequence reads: CASSILGANTEAFF. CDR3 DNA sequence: TGTGCCAGCAGCATTTTGGGAGCGAACACTGAAGCTTTCTTT.

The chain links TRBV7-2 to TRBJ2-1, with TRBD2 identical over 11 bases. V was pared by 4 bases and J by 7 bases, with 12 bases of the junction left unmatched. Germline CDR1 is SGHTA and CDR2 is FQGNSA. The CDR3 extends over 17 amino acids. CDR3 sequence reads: CASSSDRSGRALNEQFF. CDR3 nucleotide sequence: TGTGCCAGCAGCTCGGACCGTAGCGGGAGGGCCTTGAATGAGCAGTTCTTC.

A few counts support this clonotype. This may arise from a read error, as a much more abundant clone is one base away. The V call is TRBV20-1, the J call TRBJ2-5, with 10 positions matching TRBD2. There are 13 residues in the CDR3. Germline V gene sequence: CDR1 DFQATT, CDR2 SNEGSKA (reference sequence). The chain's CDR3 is CSSRSSGSQTQYF. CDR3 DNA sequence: TGCAGTTCTAGGTCTAGCGGGAGTCAGACCCAGTACTTC.

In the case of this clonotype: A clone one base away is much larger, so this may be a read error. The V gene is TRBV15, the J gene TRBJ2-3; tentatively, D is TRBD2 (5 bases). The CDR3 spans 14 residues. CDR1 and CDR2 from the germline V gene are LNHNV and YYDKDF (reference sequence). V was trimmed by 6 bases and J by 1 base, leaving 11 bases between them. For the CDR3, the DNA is TGTGCCACCAGAGGAGGTGCAGGCACAGATACGCAGTATTTT. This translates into CATRGGAGTDTQYF.

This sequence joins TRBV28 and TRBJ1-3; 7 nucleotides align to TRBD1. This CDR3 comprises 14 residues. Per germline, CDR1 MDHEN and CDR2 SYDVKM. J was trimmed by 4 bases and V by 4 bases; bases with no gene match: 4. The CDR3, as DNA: TGTGCCAGCAGTTCCAGGGGGAAAGGAAACACCATATATTTT. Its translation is CASSSRGKGNTIYF.

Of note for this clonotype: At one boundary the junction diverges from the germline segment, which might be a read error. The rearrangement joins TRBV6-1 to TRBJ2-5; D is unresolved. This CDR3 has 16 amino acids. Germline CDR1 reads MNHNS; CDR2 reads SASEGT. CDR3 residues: CAISELTAMGQETQYF. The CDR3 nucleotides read TGTGCCATCAGTGAGTTGACTGCCATGGGCCAAGAGACCCAGTACTTC.

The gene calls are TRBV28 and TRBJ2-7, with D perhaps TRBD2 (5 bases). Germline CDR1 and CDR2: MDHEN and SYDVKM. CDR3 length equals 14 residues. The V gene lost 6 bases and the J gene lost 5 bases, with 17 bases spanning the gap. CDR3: CASSLMVTTNEQYF. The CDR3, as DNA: TGTGCCAGCAGCTTGATGGTGACTACCAACGAGCAGTACTTC.

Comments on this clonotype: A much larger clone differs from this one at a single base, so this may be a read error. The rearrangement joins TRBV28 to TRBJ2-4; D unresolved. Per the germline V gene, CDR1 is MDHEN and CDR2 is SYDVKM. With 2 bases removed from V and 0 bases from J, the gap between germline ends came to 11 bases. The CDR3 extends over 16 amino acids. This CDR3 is CASSLIATLAKNIQYF. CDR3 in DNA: TGTGCCAGCAGTTTAATTGCGACACTAGCCAAAAACATTCAGTACTTC.

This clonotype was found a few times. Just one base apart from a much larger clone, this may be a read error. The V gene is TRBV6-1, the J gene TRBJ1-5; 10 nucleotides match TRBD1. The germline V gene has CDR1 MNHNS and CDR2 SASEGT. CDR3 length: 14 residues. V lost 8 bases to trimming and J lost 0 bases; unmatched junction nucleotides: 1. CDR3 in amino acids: CASRQGASNQPQHF. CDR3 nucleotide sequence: TGTGCCAGCCGACAGGGGGCTAGCAATCAGCCCCAGCATTTT.